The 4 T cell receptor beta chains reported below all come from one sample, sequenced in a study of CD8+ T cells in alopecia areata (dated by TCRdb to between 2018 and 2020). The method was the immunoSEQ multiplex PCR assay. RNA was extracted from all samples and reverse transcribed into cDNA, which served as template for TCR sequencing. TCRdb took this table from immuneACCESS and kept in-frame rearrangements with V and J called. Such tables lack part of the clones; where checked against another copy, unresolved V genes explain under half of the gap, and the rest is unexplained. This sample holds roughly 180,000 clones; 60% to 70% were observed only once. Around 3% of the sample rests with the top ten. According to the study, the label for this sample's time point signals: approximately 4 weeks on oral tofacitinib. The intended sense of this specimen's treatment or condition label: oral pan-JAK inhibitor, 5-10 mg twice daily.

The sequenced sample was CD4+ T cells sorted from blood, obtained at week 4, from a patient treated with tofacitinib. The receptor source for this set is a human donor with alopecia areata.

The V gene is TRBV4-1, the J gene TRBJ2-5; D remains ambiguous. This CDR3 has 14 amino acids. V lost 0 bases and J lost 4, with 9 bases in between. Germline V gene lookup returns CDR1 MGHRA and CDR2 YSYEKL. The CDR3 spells CASSQEGFRETQYF. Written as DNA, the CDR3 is TGCGCCAGCAGCCAAGAGGGTTTCCGAGAGACCCAGTACTTC.

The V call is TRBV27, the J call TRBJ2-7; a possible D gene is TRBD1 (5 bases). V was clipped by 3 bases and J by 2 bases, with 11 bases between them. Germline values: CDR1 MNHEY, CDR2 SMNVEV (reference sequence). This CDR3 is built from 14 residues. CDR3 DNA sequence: TGTGCCAGCAGTTTTAGGGGATGGGCCTACGAGCAGTACTTC. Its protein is CASSFRGWAYEQYF.

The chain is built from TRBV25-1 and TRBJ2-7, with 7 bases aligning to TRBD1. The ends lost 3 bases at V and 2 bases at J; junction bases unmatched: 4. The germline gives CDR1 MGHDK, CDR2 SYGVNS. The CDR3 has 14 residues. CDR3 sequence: CASSETGFPYEQYF. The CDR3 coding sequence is TGTGCCAGCAGTGAGACAGGGTTCCCCTACGAGCAGTACTTC.

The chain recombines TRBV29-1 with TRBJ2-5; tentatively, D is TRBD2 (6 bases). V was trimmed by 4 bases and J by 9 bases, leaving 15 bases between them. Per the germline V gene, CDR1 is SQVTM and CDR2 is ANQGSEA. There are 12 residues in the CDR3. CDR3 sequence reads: CSVGDSRFPQYF. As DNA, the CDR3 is TGCAGCGTTGGGGACTCCCGCTTCCCCCAGTACTTC. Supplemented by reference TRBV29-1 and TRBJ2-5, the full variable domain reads SAVISQKPSRDICQRGTSLTIQCQVDSQVTMMFWYRQQPGQSLTLIATANQGSEATYESGFVIDKFPISRPNLTFSTLTVSNMSPEDSSIYLCSVGDSRFPQYFGPGTRLLVL.